These 15 T cell receptor beta chains share one sample of origin, sequenced in a study of cytomegalovirus exposure and HLA in healthy donors. Repertoires were generated with immunoSEQ multiplex PCR, while TCRdb's copy carries only in-frame clones and drops some. The data contain roughly 95,000 clones, 85% of them singletons. What was sequenced was PBMCs. The receptors were sampled from a young man in good health and CMV-seropositive.

This clone has more than one count but fewer than ten. The chain employs TRBV29-1 and TRBJ1-2; TRBD1 matches 7 bases. Germline CDR1 and CDR2: SQVTM and ANQGSEA. V gave up 7 bases and J gave up 4 bases; unmatched junction bases: 15. This CDR3 is 15 amino acids long. The CDR3 bases are TGCAGCGCCGTACCGACAGGGTTGGGAGTCTATGGCTACACCTTC. Translating gives CSAVPTGLGVYGYTF.

This clone was picked up one time. The rearrangement joins TRBV10-3 to TRBJ2-1; TRBD1 is a possible D gene (5 bases). This CDR3 has 14 residues. Germline CDR1 reads ENHRY; CDR2 reads SYGVKD. The V end was cut by 10 bases, the J end by 7 bases, with 20 bases between. The CDR3 is CATRVLERGNEQFF. CDR3 DNA: TGTGCCACCAGGGTCCTAGAAAGGGGAAATGAGCAGTTCTTC.

V is TRBV5-1 and J is TRBJ2-1, with TRBD2 as a possible D gene (6 bases). Trimming left V 0 bases short and J 8 bases short, with 15 bases between. Germline-derived CDR1 and CDR2 are SGHRS and YFSETQ. This CDR3 comprises 15 residues. The CDR3 is CASSLASSREHEQFF. CDR3 DNA: TGCGCCAGCAGCTTGGCCTCCTCCCGGGAGCATGAGCAGTTCTTC.

The genes are TRBV6-1 and TRBJ2-7, with a weak D call TRBD2 (5 bases). This CDR3 region has 15 residues. From germline, CDR1 is MNHNS and CDR2 SASEGT. V lost 1 base to trimming and J lost 1 base, with 11 bases between them. The CDR3 bases are TGTGCCAGCAGTGAAGTCGTTAGGGAGTCCTACGAGCAGTACGTC. Translating it yields CASSEVVRESYEQYV.

V and J are TRBV28 and TRBJ1-5; D unresolved. The ends were cut back, 3 bases at V and 4 bases at J, with 16 bases in the middle. Germline V lookup: CDR1 MDHEN, CDR2 SYDVKM. The CDR3 length is 16 residues. In DNA, the CDR3 is TGTGCCAGCAGTTTCCGAGGACTGAATCTTAATCAGCCCCAGCATTTT. This gives the protein CASSFRGLNLNQPQHF.

The gene calls are TRBV4-2 and TRBJ1-1; TRBD1 matches 10 bases. Germline V gene data show CDR1 as LGHNA and CDR2 as YNFKEQ. This CDR3 contains 23 residues. V shed 4 bases, J shed 1 base, and the junction held 27 bases outside the gene matches. The CDR3 region is CASSRRFKREQGQGFNPNTEAFF. For the CDR3, the DNA is TGTGCCAGCAGCCGTAGATTTAAAAGGGAGCAGGGACAGGGGTTCAATCCGAACACTGAAGCTTTCTTT.

The V gene is TRBV4-1, the J gene TRBJ2-2; possible D gene TRBD2, 6 bases. The V end lost 3 bases, the J end lost 0 bases, and 11 bases lay between the germline ends. Per the germline V gene, CDR1 is MGHRA and CDR2 is YSYEKL. The CDR3 length is 16 residues. CDR3 nucleotides: TGCGCCAGCAGCCAGGGGGTAGCGGCGAACACCGGGGAGCTGTTTTTT. Residues: CASSQGVAANTGELFF.

The chain links TRBV2 to TRBJ2-7, with 11 nucleotides matching TRBD2. With V trimmed by 6 bases and J by 9 bases, 13 bases remained unmatched. This CDR3 comprises 15 residues. In germline, CDR1 is SNHLY, CDR2 FYNNEI. The chain's CDR3 is CASSVPTSGVARQYV. The DNA for the CDR3 is TGTGCCAGCAGCGTCCCGACTAGCGGGGTGGCGCGGCAGTACGTC.

This rearrangement joins TRBV30 to TRBJ1-1, with a weak D call TRBD1 (6 bases). Germline V gene data show CDR1 as GTSNPN and CDR2 as SVGIG (reference sequence). The CDR3 totals 16 residues. V lost 1 base and J lost 4, with 19 bases in between. The CDR3 bases are TGTGCCTGGAGTGCAGGAAGGGGGGGGCGCGGCACTGAAGCTTTCTTT. Amino acids: CAWSAGRGGRGTEAFF.

The chain is built from TRBV2 and TRBJ1-2, with TRBD1 matching 10 bases. Germline V lookup: CDR1 SNHLY, CDR2 FYNNEI. The CDR3 extends over 17 amino acids. V dropped 7 bases and J dropped 8; count of bases not matched to a gene: 19. The CDR3 bases are TGTGCCAGCACTTCAGGAGGGACAGGGGCGGCTGTGAGAGGCTACACCTTC. It codes for CASTSGGTGAAVRGYTF.

As to this clone: The identical CDR3 is also encoded by other nucleotide sequences in the sample. The V call is TRBV15, the J call TRBJ2-1; TRBD2 is a possible D gene (5 bases). Germline assignment: CDR1 LNHNV and CDR2 YYDKDF (reference sequence). V was trimmed by 0 bases and J by 7 bases, leaving 10 bases between them. This CDR3 has 14 residues. The CDR3 reads CATSRDLGGNEQFF. The CDR3 DNA sequence: TGTGCCACCAGCAGAGATCTAGGCGGGAATGAGCAGTTCTTC.

The CDR3 sequence is CASRTGLAGPTQYF. In DNA form, the CDR3 reads TGTGCCAGCAGAACGGGACTAGCGGGCCCCACGCAGTATTTT. The genes are TRBV6-6 and TRBJ2-3; 12 bases map to TRBD2. Germline CDR1 reads MNHNY; CDR2 reads SVGAGI (reference sequence). The CDR3 consists of 14 residues. The junction had 7 bases not matched to a gene; V was cut back by 6 bases and J by 9 bases.

The chain combines TRBV28 with TRBJ2-3; the D is unclear. The CDR3 is 11 residues long. Germline CDR1 is MDHEN and CDR2 is SYDVKM. V lost 6 bases and J lost 4, with 5 bases in between. The CDR3 sequence: CASSYSDTQYF. The DNA of the CDR3 is TGTGCCAGCAGCTACTCAGATACGCAGTATTTT.

Here the CDR3 DNA reads TGTGCCAGCTCACCCAGAGGGGGCTCTGGAAACACCATATATTTT. It yields the protein CASSPRGGSGNTIYF. The V and J genes are TRBV18 and TRBJ1-3; D perhaps matches TRBD1 (6 bases). Deletions cut 3 bases from V and 0 bases from J, with 9 bases between. From germline, CDR1 is KGHSH and CDR2 LQKENI. CDR3 size: 15 residues.

This clone has a single count. This chain connects TRBV6-1 to TRBJ2-2; the D gene is possibly TRBD1 (6 bases). V was trimmed by 2 bases and J by 4 bases, leaving 17 bases between them. This CDR3 spans 17 amino acids. Germline CDR1 is MNHNS and CDR2 is SASEGT. The CDR3 region has the DNA TGTGCCAGCAGTGAAAGGGCAGGGGCCCGGGGCACCGGGGAGCTGTTTTTT. Translating gives CASSERAGARGTGELFF.